Listed here are 31 T cell receptor beta chains from one sample, sequenced in a study of naive and memory T cell subsets. Two oligonucleotides, mixed equimolar, formed the beta constant-region primer covering TRBC1 and TRBC2. Each CDR3 protein is one row after TCRdb ran MiXCR on the UMI-ligation and nested PCR reads. The data contain over 75,000 distinct CDR3 sequences, roughly 13% of them singletons. Sequenced input: central memory CD4+ T cells from blood. These receptors were taken from a human donor in good health.

The chain is built from TRBV7-2 and TRBJ2-7; 11 nucleotides line up with TRBD2. With V trimmed by 5 bases and J by 2 bases, 8 bases remained unmatched. CDR3 size: 16 residues. Germline CDR1 SGHTA, CDR2 FQGNSA. CDR3 amino acids: CASSALAGGPPYEQYF. The CDR3 nucleotides are TGTGCCAGCAGCGCCTTAGCGGGAGGGCCACCCTACGAGCAGTACTTC. Filled out from reference TRBV7-2 and TRBJ2-7, the complete variable domain reads GAGVSQSPSNKVTEKGKDVELRCDPISGHTALYWYRQSLGQGLEFLIYFQGNSAPDKSGLPSDRFSAERTGGSVSTLTIQRTQQEDSAVYLCASSALAGGPPYEQYFGPGTRLTVT.

The chain has TRBV19 and TRBJ1-1, with 7 nucleotides matching TRBD1. CDR3 size: 15 residues. Germline V gene sequence: CDR1 LNHDA, CDR2 SQIVND (reference sequence). With V trimmed by 3 bases and J by 1 base, 5 bases remained unmatched. The CDR3 is CASSIPGGANTEAFF. The CDR3 bases are TGTGCCAGTAGTATTCCAGGGGGTGCGAACACTGAAGCTTTCTTT.

This chain joins TRBV5-1 and TRBJ1-2; no clear D. The V and J ends lost 0 bases and 7 bases respectively, with 10 bases between them. This CDR3 has 13 residues. Germline CDR1 is SGHRS and CDR2 is YFSETQ. Here the CDR3 DNA reads TGCGCCAGCAGCTTGGAAGTTTCGGGTGGCTACACCTTC. Its translation is CASSLEVSGGYTF.

This clonotype turned up a few times. This rearrangement joins TRBV28 to TRBJ2-7; a weak D match, TRBD2 (5 bases). This CDR3 has 16 amino acids. The V gene's germline CDR1 is MDHEN and CDR2 SYDVKM. Trimming took 9 bases from V and 4 from J, leaving 25 bases between them. The CDR3 is CASTNPGWQDLYEQYF. The DNA for the CDR3 is TGTGCCAGTACGAACCCGGGATGGCAAGATCTTTACGAGCAGTACTTC. Full variable domain (outside the CDR3, taken from reference TRBV28 and TRBJ2-7): DVKVTQSSRYLVKRTGEKVFLECVQDMDHENMFWYRQDPGLGLRLIYFSYDVKMKEKGDIPEGYSVSREKKERFSLILESASTNQTSMYLCASTNPGWQDLYEQYFGPGTRLTVT.

This clonotype was observed at least ten times. The rearrangement joins TRBV20-1 to TRBJ1-5; 7 positions match TRBD1. This CDR3 region has 15 residues. The J segment lost 7 bases and the V segment lost 4 bases, leaving 13 bases of the junction unmatched. Germline V CDR1 and CDR2: DFQATT, SNEGSKA (reference sequence). The CDR3 reads CSATRQGVGSQPQHF. CDR3 in DNA: TGCAGTGCTACCCGACAGGGAGTAGGTTCGCAGCCCCAGCATTTT.

J is TRBJ2-3 and V is TRBV5-5; TRBD2 matches 9 bases. The CDR3 covers 19 residues. The junction had 11 bases not matched to a gene; V was cut back by 0 bases and J by 0 bases. Germline CDR1 and CDR2: SGHKS and YYEKEE (reference sequence). CDR3 DNA: TGTGCCAGCAGCTTGGCCTTTCTGGGACTAGCCTCTAGCACAGATACGCAGTATTTT. Translating gives CASSLAFLGLASSTDTQYF.

The chain carries TRBV29-1 and TRBJ1-2; 7 nucleotides agree with TRBD1. This CDR3 comprises 14 residues. CDR1 SQVTM and CDR2 ANQGSEA come from the germline V gene. The V segment lost 6 bases and the J segment 0 bases; nucleotides outside the gene matches: 7. The CDR3 coding sequence is TGCAGCGTAGCAAGACAGGGAGCTAACTATGGCTACACCTTC. The encoded protein is CSVARQGANYGYTF.

The chain carries TRBV7-9 and TRBJ2-7; D is unresolved. V was trimmed by 3 bases and J by 1 base, leaving 10 bases between them. This CDR3 is built from 14 residues. Germline CDR1 is SEHNR and CDR2 is FQNEAQ (reference sequence). The DNA of the CDR3 is TGTGCCAGCAGCTTCTTGGGGTTATCCTACGAGCAGTACTTC. Translated, it gives CASSFLGLSYEQYF.

The chain carries TRBV11-2 and TRBJ2-2, with D unclear. V lost 6 bases to trimming and J lost 5 bases, with 10 bases between them. Germline V gene sequence: CDR1 SGHAT, CDR2 FQNNGV. This CDR3 has 13 amino acids. As DNA, the CDR3 is TGTGCCAGCAGGACCCTACCGACCGGGGAGCTGTTTTTT. The encoded protein is CASRTLPTGELFF.

The CDR3 DNA sequence: TGTGCCAGCAGTGAAGCGCGCCTAGCGGGAGGAGTCTCAGATACGCAGTATTTT. Its protein product is CASSEARLAGGVSDTQYF. The chain uses TRBV2 and TRBJ2-3; 11 positions match TRBD2. Germline-derived CDR1 and CDR2 are SNHLY and FYNNEI. V was clipped by 0 bases and J by 4 bases; unmatched bases: 9. This CDR3 contains 18 residues.

The chain is built from TRBV6-2 or TRBV6-3 and TRBJ2-5; TRBD2 matches at 9 bases. The CDR3 is 14 amino acids. Per germline, CDR1 MNHEY and CDR2 SVGEGT. After removal of 10 bases from V and 4 bases from J, the junction contained 10 bases not matched to a gene. The CDR3 loop reads CATDPGLATETQYF. The CDR3 DNA reads as TGTGCCACCGATCCGGGACTAGCCACAGAGACCCAGTACTTC.

V gene TRBV7-8 combines with J gene TRBJ2-1; D is ambiguous. The CDR3 totals 17 residues. The germline V gene encodes CDR1 SGHVS and CDR2 FQNEAQ. Trimming stripped 2 bases from V and 0 bases from J, with 14 bases between. The CDR3 sequence: CASSLNEAKSSYNEQFF. CDR3 bases: TGTGCCAGCAGCTTAAATGAAGCCAAAAGCTCCTACAATGAGCAGTTCTTC.

This clonotype was observed at least ten times. The chain joins TRBV5-1 to TRBJ2-1; a possible D gene is TRBD2 (5 bases). The CDR3 covers 16 residues. Looked up from germline, CDR1 is SGHRS and CDR2 is YFSETQ. Trimming pared 0 bases from V and 5 bases from J, leaving 15 bases between. CDR3 loop: CASSLERTLANNEQFF. CDR3 coding DNA: TGCGCCAGCAGCTTGGAGCGGACTTTAGCAAACAATGAGCAGTTCTTC.

In this sample, this clonotype turned up many times. The chain carries TRBV5-1 and TRBJ1-1; no firm D call. The CDR3 loop spans 15 amino acids. With 0 bases removed from V and 1 base from J, the gap between germline ends came to 10 bases. From germline, CDR1 is SGHRS and CDR2 YFSETQ. CDR3 nucleotides: TGCGCCAGCAGCTTGGGGGCTCAGAGGAACACTGAAGCTTTCTTT. Encoded protein: CASSLGAQRNTEAFF. The variable domain in full, completed from reference TRBV5-1 and TRBJ1-1, reads KAGVTQTPRYLIKTRGQQVTLSCSPISGHRSVSWYQQTPGQGLQFLFEYFSETQRNKGNFPGRFSGRQFSNSRSEMNVSTLELGDSALYLCASSLGAQRNTEAFFGQGTRLTVV.

In this sample, this clonotype turned up many times. The chain joins TRBV5-1 to TRBJ2-7; D call uncertain. Germline CDR1 SGHRS, CDR2 YFSETQ. V was shortened by 2 bases and J by 4 bases, with 10 bases between the two germline ends. The CDR3 sequence is 13 residues long. The CDR3 loop is CASSFSSGYEQYF. The CDR3 DNA sequence: TGCGCCAGCAGCTTCAGTTCGGGTTACGAGCAGTACTTC.

This clonotype was counted a few times. The V call is TRBV19, the J call TRBJ2-3; 7 positions agree with TRBD2. The V gene end was trimmed by 10 bases and the J gene end by 3 bases; junction bases not matched to a gene: 13. Germline V CDR1 and CDR2: LNHDA, SQIVND (reference sequence). The CDR3 has 15 amino acids. CDR3 nucleotides: TGTGCCACCCAAGCGGGCGGGAGCGGTACAGATACGCAGTATTTT. Protein product: CATQAGGSGTDTQYF.

This clonotype showed up just a few times. A read error may produce the germline difference seen at one junction end. The chain has TRBV5-1 and TRBJ2-5, with a possible D match to TRBD1 (6 bases). Germline assignment: CDR1 SGHRS and CDR2 YFSETQ. The CDR3 is 11 residues long. CDR3 protein: CASSADRTLYF. As DNA, the CDR3 is TGCGCCAGCAGCGCGGACAGAACCCTGTACTTC.

The chain uses TRBV29-1 and TRBJ2-1, with D possibly TRBD1 on 6 matching bases. This CDR3 has 14 residues. Germline lookup yields CDR1 SQVTM and CDR2 ANQGSEA. V dropped 7 bases and J dropped 4 bases, with 17 bases sitting between them. The CDR3 reads CSARGRGTYNEQFF. The CDR3 DNA follows: TGCAGCGCGAGGGGCAGGGGAACTTACAATGAGCAGTTCTTC.

This clonotype was observed a few times. The chain recombines TRBV5-4 with TRBJ2-5, with 7 positions matching TRBD2. The CDR3 totals 17 residues. V shed 2 bases and J 4 bases; nucleotides not matched to a gene: 14. In germline, CDR1 is SGHNT, CDR2 YYREEE (reference sequence). CDR3: CASSFNSFWSGGETQYF. CDR3 DNA: TGTGCCAGCAGCTTTAATAGTTTTTGGTCGGGAGGAGAGACCCAGTACTTC.

This clonotype has at least ten counts. V is TRBV5-1 and J is TRBJ2-3; maybe TRBD1 (6 bases). The CDR3 runs 16 residues. Deletions cut 6 bases from V and 0 bases from J, with 17 bases between. In germline, CDR1 is SGHRS, CDR2 YFSETQ. CDR3 sequence reads: CASMLGQLASTDTQYF. The CDR3 DNA reads as TGCGCCAGCATGCTTGGACAGCTCGCTAGCACAGATACGCAGTATTTT. Full variable domain (rest looked up from reference TRBV5-1 and TRBJ2-3): KAGVTQTPRYLIKTRGQQVTLSCSPISGHRSVSWYQQTPGQGLQFLFEYFSETQRNKGNFPGRFSGRQFSNSRSEMNVSTLELGDSALYLCASMLGQLASTDTQYFGPGTRLTVL.

This rearrangement joins TRBV6-2 or TRBV6-3 to TRBJ2-7; 9 positions agree with TRBD2. The CDR3 extends over 13 amino acids. The germline CDR1 and CDR2 sequences are MNHEY and SVGEGT. V lost 10 bases and J lost 5; bases outside the gene matches: 9. The CDR3 here is CATGESGRNEQYF. The CDR3 DNA reads TGTGCCACCGGGGAGAGCGGGAGGAACGAGCAGTACTTC.

This clonotype was observed at least ten times. This chain connects TRBV29-1 to TRBJ2-3, with 12 bases identical to TRBD2. Per germline, CDR1 SQVTM and CDR2 ANQGSEA. The CDR3 covers 13 residues. J was trimmed by 7 bases and V by 7 bases; bases with no gene match: 6. Here the CDR3 DNA reads TGCAGCGGCCCCCTAGCGGGAGGGAATACGCAGTATTTT. Protein sequence: CSGPLAGGNTQYF.

In its sample, this clonotype was seen many times. The V gene is TRBV15, the J gene TRBJ1-1; D not resolved. This CDR3 is built from 15 residues. Germline CDR1 is LNHNV and CDR2 is YYDKDF (reference sequence). V lost 1 base to trimming and J lost 4 bases, with 13 bases between them. CDR3 coding DNA: TGTGCCACCAGCAGAGGACGGAAAGAGGCCACTGAAGCTTTCTTT. Residues: CATSRGRKEATEAFF.

This clonotype came up many times. CDR3 in amino acids: CASGFDYYNEQFF. The CDR3 DNA reads as TGTGCCAGCGGATTCGACTACTACAATGAGCAGTTCTTC. The rearrangement links TRBV7-2 to TRBJ2-1, with D tentatively TRBD2 (5 bases). The ends were cut back, 8 bases at V and 3 bases at J, with 11 bases in the middle. The CDR3 consists of 13 residues. Germline-derived CDR1 and CDR2 are SGHTA and FQGNSA.

This rearrangement joins TRBV12-3 or TRBV12-4 to TRBJ2-3; 7 nucleotides align to TRBD2. The CDR3 covers 14 residues. After removal of 0 bases from V and 9 bases from J, the junction contained 6 bases not matched to a gene. CDR3 sequence reads: CASSLAGGLGTQYF. The CDR3 DNA sequence: TGTGCCAGCAGTTTAGCGGGAGGGCTTGGCACGCAGTATTTT.

The chain recombines TRBV20-1 with TRBJ1-1; TRBD1 matches at 8 bases. V was pared by 1 base and J by 1 base, with 5 bases of the junction left unmatched. Per the germline V gene, CDR1 is DFQATT and CDR2 is SNEGSKA (reference sequence). The CDR3 length is 15 residues. In DNA form, the CDR3 reads TGCAGTGCTAGAGTGGGGGACAGGAAGAACACTGAAGCTTTCTTT. Translation: CSARVGDRKNTEAFF.

The chain recombines TRBV29-1 with TRBJ2-3; 11 bases align to TRBD1. The CDR3 loop spans 14 amino acids. V was clipped by 3 bases and J by 4 bases; unmatched bases: 3. The germline V gene has CDR1 SQVTM and CDR2 ANQGSEA. The CDR3 nucleotides read TGCAGCGTTGACCTGGGACAGGGGGCAGATACGCAGTATTTT. This translates into CSVDLGQGADTQYF.

This clonotype was counted ten times or more. V gene TRBV11-2 combines with J gene TRBJ2-5; the D is unclear. The CDR3 extends over 13 amino acids. Germline V CDR1 and CDR2: SGHAT, FQNNGV. Trimming cost V 5 bases and J 0 bases, with 7 bases left between them. The CDR3 here is CASSPYYQETQYF. In nucleotides, the CDR3 is TGTGCCAGCAGCCCGTACTACCAAGAGACCCAGTACTTC.

This chain links TRBV19 with TRBJ1-2, with 8 nucleotides matching TRBD1. This CDR3 contains 16 residues. The ends lost 4 bases at V and 5 bases at J; junction bases unmatched: 12. Germline lookup yields CDR1 LNHDA and CDR2 SQIVND (reference sequence). This CDR3 reads CASSNDRQGSWYGYTF. CDR3 in DNA: TGTGCCAGTAGTAATGATCGACAGGGGAGTTGGTATGGCTACACCTTC.

The V call is TRBV12-3 or TRBV12-4, the J call TRBJ1-5; a weak D match, TRBD1 (6 bases). Trimming took off 7 bases at V and 0 bases at J, with 13 bases between the two ends. The CDR3 has 15 amino acids. The CDR3 sequence: CASNQGGRSNQPQHF. For the CDR3, the DNA is TGTGCCAGCAACCAAGGGGGACGTAGCAATCAGCCCCAGCATTTT.

This clonotype was counted many times. The genes are TRBV10-3 and TRBJ2-3; 7 bases map to TRBD1. Trimming cost V 4 bases and J 0 bases; bases outside gene matches: 4. The CDR3 covers 15 residues. Looked up from germline, CDR1 is ENHRY and CDR2 is SYGVKD. CDR3 coding DNA: TGTGCCATCAGTGGAGGGACAGACAGCACAGATACGCAGTATTTT. Encoded protein: CAISGGTDSTDTQYF.